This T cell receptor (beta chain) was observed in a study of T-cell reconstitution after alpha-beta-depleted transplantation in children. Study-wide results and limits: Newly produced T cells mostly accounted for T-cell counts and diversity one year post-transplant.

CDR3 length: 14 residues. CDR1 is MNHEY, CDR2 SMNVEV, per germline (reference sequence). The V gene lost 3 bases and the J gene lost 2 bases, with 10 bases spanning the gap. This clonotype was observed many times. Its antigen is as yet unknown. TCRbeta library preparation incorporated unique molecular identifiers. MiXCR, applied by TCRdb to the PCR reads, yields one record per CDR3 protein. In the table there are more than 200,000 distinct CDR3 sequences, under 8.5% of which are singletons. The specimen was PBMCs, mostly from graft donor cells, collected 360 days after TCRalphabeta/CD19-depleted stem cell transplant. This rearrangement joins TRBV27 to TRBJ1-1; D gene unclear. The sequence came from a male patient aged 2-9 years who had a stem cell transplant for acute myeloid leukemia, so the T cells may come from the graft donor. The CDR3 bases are TGTGCCAGCAGTTTCGTAGCGAGAAACACTGAAGCTTTCTTT. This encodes CASSFVARNTEAFF.